Below, 3 T cell receptor beta chains from the same sample are listed, as sequenced in a study of T cell clones after liver transplantation. The repertoire was sequenced with immunoSEQ multiplex PCR; TCRdb's copy has only in-frame clones and lacks some. In the table there are 60,000 or so clones, roughly 71% of which are singletons. Sequencing was performed on CD4+ T cells from blood, taken at the 22-month timepoint. The origin of the receptors is a human patient who received a liver transplant. The T cells may come from the graft donor.

The V gene is TRBV27, the J gene TRBJ1-1; TRBD1 matches 8 bases. After removal of 6 bases from V and 6 bases from J, the junction contained 9 bases not matched to a gene. Germline lookup yields CDR1 MNHEY and CDR2 SMNVEV (reference sequence). This CDR3 is built from 14 residues. The DNA for the CDR3 is TGTGCCAGCAGAAAGCAGGGGGCGAAGGCTGAAGCTTTCTTT. Protein: CASRKQGAKAEAFF.

The V and J genes are TRBV5-4 and TRBJ1-6, with a weak D call TRBD1 (5 bases). The CDR3 consists of 14 residues. Trimming stripped 7 bases from V and 13 bases from J, with 21 bases between. Germline V gene lookup returns CDR1 SGHNT and CDR2 YYREEE (reference sequence). CDR3 residues: CASRDLRDSGPLHF. CDR3 coding DNA: TGTGCCAGCCGGGACCTCCGGGACTCCGGCCCCCTCCACTTT.

This chain uses TRBV10-1 with TRBJ2-3; D uncertain. Deletions cut 0 bases from V and 5 bases from J, with 3 bases between. Per the germline V gene, CDR1 is WNHNN and CDR2 is SYGVQD (reference sequence). This CDR3 comprises 12 residues. In DNA form, the CDR3 reads TGCGCCAGCAGTGAGTCTGGAGATACGCAGTATTTT. This codes for CASSESGDTQYF.